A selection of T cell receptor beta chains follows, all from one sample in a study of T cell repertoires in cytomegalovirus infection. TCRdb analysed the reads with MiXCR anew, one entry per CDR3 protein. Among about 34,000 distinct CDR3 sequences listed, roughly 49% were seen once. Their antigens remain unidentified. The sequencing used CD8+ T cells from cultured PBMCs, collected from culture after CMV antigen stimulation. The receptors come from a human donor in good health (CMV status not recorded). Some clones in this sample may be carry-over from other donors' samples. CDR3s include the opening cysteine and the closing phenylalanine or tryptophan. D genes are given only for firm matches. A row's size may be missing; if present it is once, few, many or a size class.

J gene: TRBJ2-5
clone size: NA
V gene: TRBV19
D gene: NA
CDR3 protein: CASRIRGRETQYF
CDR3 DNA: TGTGCCAGTAGGATTCGAGGGAGGGAGACCCAGTACTTC

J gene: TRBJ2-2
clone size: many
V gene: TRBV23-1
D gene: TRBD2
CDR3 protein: CASSQSMSSGSLKGSTGELFF
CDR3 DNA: TGCGCCAGCAGTCAATCAATGTCTAGCGGGAGTCTCAAGGGGAGCACCGGGGAGCTGTTTTTT

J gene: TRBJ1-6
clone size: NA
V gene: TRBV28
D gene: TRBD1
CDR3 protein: CASSPQPGQGVLHF
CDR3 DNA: TGTGCCAGCAGTCCACAACCGGGACAGGGTGTCCTCCACTTT

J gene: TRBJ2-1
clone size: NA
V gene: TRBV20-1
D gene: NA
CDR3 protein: CSATSGRLSSYNEQFF
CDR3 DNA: TGCAGTGCTACGTCTGGCAGATTGAGCTCCTACAATGAGCAGTTCTTC

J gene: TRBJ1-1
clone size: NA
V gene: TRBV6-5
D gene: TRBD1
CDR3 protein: CASSYTGTGGTEAFF
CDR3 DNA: TGTGCCAGCAGTTACACTGGGACAGGGGGCACTGAAGCTTTCTTT

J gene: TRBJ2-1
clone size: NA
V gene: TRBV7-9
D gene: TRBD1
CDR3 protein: CASTATGDNEQFF
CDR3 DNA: TGTGCCAGCACCGCGACAGGGGACAATGAGCAGTTCTTC

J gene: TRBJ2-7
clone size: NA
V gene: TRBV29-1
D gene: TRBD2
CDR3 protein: CSVEGLAGGEWSAYEQYF
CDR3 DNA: TGCAGCGTTGAGGGACTAGCGGGAGGTGAGTGGAGCGCCTACGAGCAGTACTTC

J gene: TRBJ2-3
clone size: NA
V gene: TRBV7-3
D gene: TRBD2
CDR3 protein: CASSLSGGAGDTQYF
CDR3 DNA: TGTGCCAGCAGCCTTAGCGGGGGGGCTGGAGATACGCAGTATTTT

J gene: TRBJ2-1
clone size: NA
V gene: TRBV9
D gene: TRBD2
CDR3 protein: CASSVVIPSGRQSSYNEQFF
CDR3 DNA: TGTGCCAGCAGCGTAGTAATACCTAGCGGGAGGCAGAGCTCCTACAATGAGCAGTTCTTC

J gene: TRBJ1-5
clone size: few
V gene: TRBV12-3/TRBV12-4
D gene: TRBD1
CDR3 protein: CASSPSTGENQPQHF
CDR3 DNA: TGTGCCAGCAGTCCCTCGACAGGGGAGAATCAGCCCCAGCATTTT

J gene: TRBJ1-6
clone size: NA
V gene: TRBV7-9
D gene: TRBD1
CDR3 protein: CASSFPGTGLSSYNSPLHF
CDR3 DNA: TGTGCCAGCAGCTTTCCCGGGACAGGGCTGAGCTCCTATAATTCACCCCTCCACTTT

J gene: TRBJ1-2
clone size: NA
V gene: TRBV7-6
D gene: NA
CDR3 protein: CASSPNRDYGYTF
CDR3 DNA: TGTGCCAGCAGCCCAAACAGGGACTATGGCTACACCTTC

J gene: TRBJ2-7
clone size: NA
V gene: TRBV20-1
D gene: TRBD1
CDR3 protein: CSARKGATTYEQYF
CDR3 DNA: TGCAGTGCTAGAAAGGGGGCGACTACCTACGAGCAGTACTTC

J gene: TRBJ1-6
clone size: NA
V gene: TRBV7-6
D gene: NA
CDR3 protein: CASSSQGYNSPLHF
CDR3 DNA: TGTGCCAGCAGCTCCCAGGGATATAATTCACCCCTCCACTTT

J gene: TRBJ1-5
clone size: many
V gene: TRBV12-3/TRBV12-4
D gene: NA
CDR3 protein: CASSFGGSFQPQHF
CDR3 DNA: TGTGCCAGCAGTTTTGGGGGGAGTTTTCAGCCCCAGCATTTT

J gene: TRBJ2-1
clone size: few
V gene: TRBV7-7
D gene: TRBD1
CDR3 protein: CASSRNRQGYNEQFF
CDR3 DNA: TGTGCCAGCAGCCGAAATCGACAGGGGTACAATGAGCAGTTCTTC

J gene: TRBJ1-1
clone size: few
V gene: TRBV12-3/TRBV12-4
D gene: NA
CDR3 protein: CASSFIGRALTMNTEAFF
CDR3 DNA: TGTGCCAGCAGTTTTATCGGCAGGGCCCTTACTATGAACACTGAAGCTTTCTTT

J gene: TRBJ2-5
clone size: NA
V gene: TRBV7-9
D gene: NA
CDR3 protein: CASSYRDSQTQYF
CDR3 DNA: TGTGCCAGCAGCTACAGGGATTCCCAGACCCAGTACTTC

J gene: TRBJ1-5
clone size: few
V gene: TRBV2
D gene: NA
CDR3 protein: CASSLTGMANQPQHF
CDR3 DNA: TGTGCCAGCAGTCTCACAGGGATGGCAAATCAGCCCCAGCATTTT

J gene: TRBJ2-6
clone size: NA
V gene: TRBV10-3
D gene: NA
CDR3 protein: CAIDIADGANVLTF
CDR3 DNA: TGTGCCATTGACATAGCAGACGGGGCCAACGTCCTGACTTTC

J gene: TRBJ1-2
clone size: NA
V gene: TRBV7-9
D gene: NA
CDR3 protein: CASSFGLAYIQTNNYGYTF
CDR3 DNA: TGTGCCAGCAGCTTCGGTCTAGCGTATATCCAGACAAATAACTATGGCTACACCTTC

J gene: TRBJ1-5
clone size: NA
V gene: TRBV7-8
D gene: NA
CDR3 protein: CASSPPSGQPQHF
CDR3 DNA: TGTGCCAGCAGCCCTCCATCGGGTCAGCCCCAGCATTTT

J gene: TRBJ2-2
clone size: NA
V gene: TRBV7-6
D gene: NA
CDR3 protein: CASSLTGELFF
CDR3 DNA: TGTGCCAGCAGCTTAACCGGGGAGCTGTTTTTT

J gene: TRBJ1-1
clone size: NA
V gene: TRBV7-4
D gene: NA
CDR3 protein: CASSPGSTFGGNSEAFF
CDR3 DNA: TGTGCCAGCAGCCCCGGCTCCACCTTCGGAGGCAACTCTGAAGCTTTCTTT

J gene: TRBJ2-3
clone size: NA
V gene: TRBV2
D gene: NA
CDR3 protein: CASSEGQGTDTQYF
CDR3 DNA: TGTGCCAGCAGTGAAGGGCAGGGCACAGATACGCAGTATTTT

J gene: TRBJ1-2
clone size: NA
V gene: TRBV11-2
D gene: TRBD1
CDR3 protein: CASSLGRTGSLYGYTF
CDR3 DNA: TGTGCCAGCAGCTTAGGGAGGACAGGGAGTTTGTATGGCTACACCTTC

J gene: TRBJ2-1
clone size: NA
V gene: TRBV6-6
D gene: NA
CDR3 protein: CASSPPLANKDNEQFF
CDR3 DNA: TGTGCCAGCAGTCCCCCGCTAGCGAACAAGGACAATGAGCAGTTCTTC

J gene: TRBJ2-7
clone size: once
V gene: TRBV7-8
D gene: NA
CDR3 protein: CASSLAYGVNEQYF
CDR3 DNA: TGTGCCAGCAGCTTAGCGTATGGTGTCAACGAGCAGTACTTC

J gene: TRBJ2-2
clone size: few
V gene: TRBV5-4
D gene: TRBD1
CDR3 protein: CASSRGQTNTGELFF
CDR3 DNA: TGTGCCAGCAGTCGGGGACAGACGAACACCGGGGAGCTGTTTTTT

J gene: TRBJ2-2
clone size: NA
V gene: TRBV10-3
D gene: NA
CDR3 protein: CAIMNTGELFF
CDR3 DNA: TGTGCCATCATGAACACCGGGGAGCTGTTTTTT

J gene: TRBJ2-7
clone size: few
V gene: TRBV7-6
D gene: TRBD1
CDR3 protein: CASSLRTGHSYEQYF
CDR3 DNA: TGTGCCAGCAGCTTACGGACAGGGCATTCCTACGAGCAGTACTTC

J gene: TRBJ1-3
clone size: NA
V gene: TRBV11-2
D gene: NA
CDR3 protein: CASSLGHTSGGNTIYF
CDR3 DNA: TGTGCCAGCAGCCTCGGACATACATCGGGGGGAAACACCATATATTTT

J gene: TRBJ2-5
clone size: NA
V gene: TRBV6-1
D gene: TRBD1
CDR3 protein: CASSEATGGIQETQYF
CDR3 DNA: TGTGCCAGCAGTGAAGCGACAGGGGGCATACAAGAGACCCAGTACTTC

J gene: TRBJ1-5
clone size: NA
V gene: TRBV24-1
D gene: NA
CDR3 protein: CATSDLRRSQPQHF
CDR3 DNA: TGTGCCACCAGTGATTTACGCCGAAGTCAACCCCAGCATTTT

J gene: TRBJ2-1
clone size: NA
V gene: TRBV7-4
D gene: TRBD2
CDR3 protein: CASSLAGGLGNEQFF
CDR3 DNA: TGTGCCAGCAGCTTAGCGGGAGGGCTCGGGAATGAGCAGTTCTTC

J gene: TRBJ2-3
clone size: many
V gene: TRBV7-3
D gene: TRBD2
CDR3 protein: CASSLNPSGSTDTQYF
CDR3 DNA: TGTGCCAGCAGCTTAAATCCTAGCGGGAGTACAGATACGCAGTATTTT

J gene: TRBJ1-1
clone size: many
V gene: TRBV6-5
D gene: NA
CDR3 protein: CASSYSGRRRTEAFF
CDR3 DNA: TGTGCCAGCAGTTACTCGGGGCGGAGGAGAACTGAAGCTTTCTTT

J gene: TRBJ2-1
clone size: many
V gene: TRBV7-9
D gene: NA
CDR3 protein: CASSLERNEQFF
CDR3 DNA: TGTGCCAGCAGCTTAGAGCGAAATGAGCAGTTCTTC

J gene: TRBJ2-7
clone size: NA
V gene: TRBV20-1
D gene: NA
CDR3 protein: CSARDRTVYEQYF
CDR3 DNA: TGCAGTGCTAGAGATCGGACTGTCTACGAGCAGTACTTC

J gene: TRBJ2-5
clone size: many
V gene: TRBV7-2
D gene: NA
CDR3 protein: CASSLVGYSGGVRTQYF
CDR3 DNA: TGTGCCAGCAGCTTAGTGGGGTATAGCGGTGGAGTGCGGACCCAGTACTTC

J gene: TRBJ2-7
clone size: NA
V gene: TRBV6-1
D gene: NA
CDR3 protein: CASRGPSYEQYF
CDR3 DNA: TGTGCCAGCCGGGGCCCTTCCTACGAGCAGTACTTC

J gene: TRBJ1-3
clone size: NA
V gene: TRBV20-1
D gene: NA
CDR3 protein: CSARALGGASPGNTIYF
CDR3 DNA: TGCAGTGCTAGAGCTTTGGGGGGCGCGAGTCCTGGAAACACCATATATTTT

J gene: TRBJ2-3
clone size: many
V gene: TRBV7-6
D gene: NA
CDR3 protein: CASSLNTYPADTQYF
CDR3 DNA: TGTGCCAGCAGCCTAAACACATACCCGGCAGATACGCAGTATTTT

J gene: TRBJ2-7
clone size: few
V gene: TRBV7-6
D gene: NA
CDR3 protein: CASSLERTSYEQYF
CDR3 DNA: TGTGCCAGCAGCTTAGAAAGGACCTCCTACGAGCAGTACTTC

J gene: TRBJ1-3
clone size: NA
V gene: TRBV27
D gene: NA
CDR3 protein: CASSLTGQPWDTIYF
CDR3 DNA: TGTGCCAGCAGCCTCACCGGACAGCCTTGGGACACCATATATTTT

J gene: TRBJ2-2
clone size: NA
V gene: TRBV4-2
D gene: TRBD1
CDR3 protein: CASSRNRGTGELFF
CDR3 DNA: TGTGCCAGCAGCCGTAACAGGGGAACCGGGGAGCTGTTTTTT

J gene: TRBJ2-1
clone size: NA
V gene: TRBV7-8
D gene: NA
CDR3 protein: CASSSPVGAGEQFF
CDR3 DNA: TGTGCCAGCAGCTCCCCTGTCGGGGCCGGCGAGCAGTTCTTC

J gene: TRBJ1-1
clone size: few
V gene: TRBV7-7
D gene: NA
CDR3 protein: CASSSGVGGRNTEAFF
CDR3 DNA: TGTGCCAGCAGTTCAGGTGTCGGGGGGCGGAACACTGAAGCTTTCTTT

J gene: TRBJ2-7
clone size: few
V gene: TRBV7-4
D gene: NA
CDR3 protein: CDSSSRYIGCYEHYF
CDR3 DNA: TGTGACAGCAGCTCCCGGTACATCGGTTGCTACGAGCATTACTTC

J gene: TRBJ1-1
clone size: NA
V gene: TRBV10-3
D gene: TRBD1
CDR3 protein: CAISENDRDLGTEAFF
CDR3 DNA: TGTGCCATCAGTGAAAACGACAGGGATCTGGGCACTGAAGCTTTCTTT

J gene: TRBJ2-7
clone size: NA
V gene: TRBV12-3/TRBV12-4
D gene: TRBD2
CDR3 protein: CASSPWTSGYEQYF
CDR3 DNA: TGTGCCAGCAGTCCGTGGACTAGCGGCTACGAGCAGTACTTC

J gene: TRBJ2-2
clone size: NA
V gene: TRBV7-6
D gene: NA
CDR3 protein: CASSLAGGGELFF
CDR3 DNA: TGTGCCAGCAGCTTAGCTGGCGGCGGGGAGCTGTTTTTT